This T cell receptor beta chain was observed in a study of blood T cell repertoires in COVID-19. The participants were between about 18 and 89 years old and came from under 25 US areas. Participants' reported clinical history set cohort assignment. The data were produced by immunoSEQ multiplex PCR, yet TCRdb's version contains in-frame clones alone and is incomplete. The sample holds about 330,000 clones; 87% are singletons and the top ten take approximately 5%. With 4 bases clipped from V and 4 bases from J, the junction kept 6 bases outside the gene matches. From germline, CDR1 is MGHDK and CDR2 SYGVNS. The CDR3 runs to 14 residues.

The sequenced sample was PBMCs or T cells enriched from blood (not recorded which). The clonotype was recovered from a woman aged 25 to 39 who had recovered from COVID-19. V and J are TRBV25-1 and TRBJ1-2; 7 bases fit TRBD1. CDR3 residues: CASSAQTGFYGYTF. The CDR3 region has the DNA TGTGCCAGCAGTGCCCAGACAGGGTTCTATGGCTACACCTTC.